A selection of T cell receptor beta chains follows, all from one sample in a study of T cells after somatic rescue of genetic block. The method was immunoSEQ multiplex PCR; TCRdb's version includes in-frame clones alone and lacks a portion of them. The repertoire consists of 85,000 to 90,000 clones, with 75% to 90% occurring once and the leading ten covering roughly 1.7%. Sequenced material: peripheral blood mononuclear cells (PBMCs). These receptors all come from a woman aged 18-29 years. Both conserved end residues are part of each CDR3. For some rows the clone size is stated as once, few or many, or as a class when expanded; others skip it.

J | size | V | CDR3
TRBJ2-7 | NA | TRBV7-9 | CASSLQGPAYEQYF
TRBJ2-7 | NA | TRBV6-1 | CASSTTSGSSDEQYF
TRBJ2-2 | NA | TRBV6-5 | CASSYGTFTGELFF
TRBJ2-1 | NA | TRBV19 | CASTTSGRATHNEQFF
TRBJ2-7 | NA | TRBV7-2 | CASSLIPYEQYF
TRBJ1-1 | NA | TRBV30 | CAWSVRRLGGEAFF
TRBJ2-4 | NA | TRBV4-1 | CASSRRVTGPSLAKNIQYF
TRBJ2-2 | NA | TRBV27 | CASTPQGSTGELFF
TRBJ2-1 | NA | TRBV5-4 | CASSLGLGGSYNEQFF
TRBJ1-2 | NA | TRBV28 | CASSPTLSYGYTF
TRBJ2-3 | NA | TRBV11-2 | CASSLEVTDTQYF
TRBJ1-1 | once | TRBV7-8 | CASRPFTGEGANTEAFF
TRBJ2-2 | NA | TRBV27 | CASSLDRGRSGELFF
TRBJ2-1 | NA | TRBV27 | CASSKSSTGAYNEQFF
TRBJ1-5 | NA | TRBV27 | CASSPGTVSNQPQHF
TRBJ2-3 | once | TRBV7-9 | CASRYPGDTQYF
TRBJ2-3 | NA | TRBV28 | CASSSTSGRSLDTQYF
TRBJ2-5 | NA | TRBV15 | CATSDSGRALWVETQYF
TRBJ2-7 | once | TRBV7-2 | CASSSRSGKYEQYF
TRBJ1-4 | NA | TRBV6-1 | CASNLQGADEKLFF
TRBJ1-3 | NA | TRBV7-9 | CASRAYPTGHGNTIYF
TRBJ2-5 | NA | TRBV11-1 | CASSPGTSGTLPQYF
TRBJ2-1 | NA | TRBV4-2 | CASSQDKLAGEPNEQFF
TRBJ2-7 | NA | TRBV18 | CASSPLGDEQYF
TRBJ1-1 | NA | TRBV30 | CAWSTGTSTEAFF
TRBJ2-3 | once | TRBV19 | CASSMIGGIPTDTQYF
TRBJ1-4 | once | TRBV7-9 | CASSSRGYEKLFF
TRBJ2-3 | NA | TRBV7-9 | CASSWGQARTDTQYF
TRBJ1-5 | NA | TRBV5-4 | CASSLRVFRQKLPQPQHF
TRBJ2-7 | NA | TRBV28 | CASSPSSEAYEQYF
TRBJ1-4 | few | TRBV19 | CASSLGDFVGEKLFF
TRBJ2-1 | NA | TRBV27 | CASSLGGLRFDEQFF
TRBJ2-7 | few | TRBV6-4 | CASSALPGTGKNEQYF
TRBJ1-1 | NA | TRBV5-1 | CASSSGGGANTEAFF
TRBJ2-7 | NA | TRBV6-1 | CASSSTTSGNEQYF
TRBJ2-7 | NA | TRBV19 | CASSLIGPSYEQYF
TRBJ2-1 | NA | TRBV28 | CASSLTSTNEQFF
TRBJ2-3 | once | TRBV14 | CASSPYRGSYTDTQYF
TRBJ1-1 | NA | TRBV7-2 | CASSLGGDTEAFF
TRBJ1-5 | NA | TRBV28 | CASSLQGTGYSNQPQHF
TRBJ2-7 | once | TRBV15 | CATSTGQSYEQYF
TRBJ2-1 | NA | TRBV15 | CATSTLALEQFF
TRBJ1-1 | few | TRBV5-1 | CASSLGSGWEAFF
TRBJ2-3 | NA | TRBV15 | CATQQESTDTQYF